Sequencing of this T cell receptor beta chain was carried out in a study of T cell changes during pregnancy in multiple sclerosis. V lost 4 bases, J lost 8 bases, and 11 bases lay in between. The CDR3 is 12 residues long. CDR1 is SGDLS, CDR2 YYNGEE, per germline. Libraries were prepared by immunoSEQ multiplex PCR; TCRdb keeps only in-frame clonotypes and omits some of them. This table holds more than 85,000 clones, 94% found once. The chain links TRBV9 to TRBJ2-3, with D unclear. The receptor's source is a female donor in good health, enrolled as a control in a pregnancy study. The input for sequencing was peripheral blood, taken after pregnancy. CDR3 DNA sequence: TGTGCCAGCAGCCCCCCCCGCGGTACGCAGTATTTT. Its translation: CASSPPRGTQYF.